This TCR beta chain was observed in a study of control samples from healthy donors and cancer patients. Sequencing was performed with immunoSEQ multiplex PCR; in TCRdb, only in-frame clones are kept and a portion is missing. Among about 34,000 clones listed, about 88% were seen once. V lost 5 bases and J lost 1; bases outside the gene matches: 5. The CDR3 loop spans 14 amino acids. Germline CDR1 is SGHTA and CDR2 is FQGTGA. Sequenced input: PBMCs. The gene calls are TRBV7-3 and TRBJ2-7, with 7 positions matching TRBD1. The sequence came from a woman between 35 and 50 years old with lung cancer. The CDR3 is CASSPTGISYEQYF. The CDR3 nucleotides are TGTGCCAGCAGCCCGACAGGGATATCCTACGAGCAGTACTTC.